Listed below are T cell receptor beta chains from one sample, sequenced in a study of graft-versus-host responses after intestinal transplantation. Clones were sequenced by immunoSEQ multiplex PCR, and TCRdb holds only the in-frame ones, with some missing. The repertoire holds some 97,000 clones, roughly 87% seen once, with roughly 1% in the top ten. These receptors lack a known antigen. The sample in question was unstimulated CD4+ T cells sorted from spleen or lymph node cells, obtained before transplant. These receptors originate from a human donor who was the organ donor for an intestinal transplant. The CDR3 runs from the conserved cysteine through the conserved F or W. Some rows mark clone size as missing; the rest say once, few, many or name a class of expanded clone.

TRBV18	TRBJ2-1	-	CASSPLTGRSYNEQFF
TRBV9	TRBJ2-5	-	CASSRTSSAETQYF
TRBV30	TRBJ1-3	few	CAWRPSGNSGNTIYF
TRBV2	TRBJ2-1	once	CASSSRPTGAFYNEQFF
TRBV6-1	TRBJ1-3	-	CASSEASTSGDTIYF
TRBV27	TRBJ1-2	-	CASSPDRGLLDFYGYTF
TRBV2	TRBJ2-7	-	CASSRGTGKYEQYF
TRBV28	TRBJ2-2	-	CASSSPYTGELFF
TRBV5-1	TRBJ2-2	-	CASSEGPNANTGELFF
TRBV30	TRBJ1-4	-	CAWSVPGTGGGNVEKLFF
TRBV18	TRBJ1-1	-	CASSPPNRGAEAFF
TRBV30	TRBJ2-3	-	CAWRGAGRTDTQYF
TRBV18	TRBJ2-7	-	CASSSLAGGAEQYF
TRBV27	TRBJ1-5	-	CASSTGQWVGQPQHF
TRBV7-2	TRBJ2-7	few	CASSYNSYEQYF
TRBV18	TRBJ1-2	once	CASSRNTALDGPYGYTF
TRBV5-1	TRBJ1-2	-	CASSLEQGTGGYTF
TRBV13	TRBJ1-3	once	CASSFPQWRQGLSGNTIYF
TRBV19	TRBJ1-2	-	CASKRTGAMWGYGYTF
TRBV9	TRBJ2-2	-	CASSEGRANTGELFF
TRBV5-1	TRBJ1-4	few	CASKSNEKLFF